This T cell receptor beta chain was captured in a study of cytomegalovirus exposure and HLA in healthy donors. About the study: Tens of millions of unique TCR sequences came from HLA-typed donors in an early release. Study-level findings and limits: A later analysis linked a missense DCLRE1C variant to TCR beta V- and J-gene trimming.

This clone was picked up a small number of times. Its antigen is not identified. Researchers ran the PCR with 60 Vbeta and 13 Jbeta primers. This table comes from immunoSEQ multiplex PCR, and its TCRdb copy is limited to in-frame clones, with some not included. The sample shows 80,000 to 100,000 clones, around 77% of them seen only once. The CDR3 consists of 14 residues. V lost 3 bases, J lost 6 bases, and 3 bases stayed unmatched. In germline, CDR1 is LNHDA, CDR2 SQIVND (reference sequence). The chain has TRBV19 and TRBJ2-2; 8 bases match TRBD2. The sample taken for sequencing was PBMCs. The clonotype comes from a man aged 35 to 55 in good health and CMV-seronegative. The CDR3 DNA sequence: TGTGCCAGTAGTATTATCGGGGGGGCCGGGGAGCTGTTTTTT. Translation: CASSIIGGAGELFF.